This T cell receptor beta chain was captured in a study of Tregs in tolerant kidney transplant recipients. Sequencing used immunoSEQ multiplex PCR; TCRdb keeps in-frame clones, though not all of them. This listing includes fewer than 35,000 clones. The CDR3 sequence is 11 residues long. Trimming pared 9 bases from V and 7 bases from J, leaving 10 bases between. Germline CDR1 LNHDA, CDR2 SQIVND (reference sequence). Comments on this clone: The antigen is unknown. The read gets to within 3 residues of the CDR3 end, and the germline J gene fills in the rest.

Regarding the study as a whole: This study did not directly address biological reproducibility.

The material was CD8+ T cells from blood, obtained before the transplant. The chain employs TRBV19 and TRBJ2-1; D gene ambiguous. The receptor was isolated from a human donor who received a combined kidney and bone marrow transplant. The CDR3 is CASATLNEQFF. The covered CDR3 bases are TGTGCCAGCGCCACGCTAAATGAG.